This TCR beta chain came from a study of immune heterogeneity within non-small cell lung tumors. Study-level findings and limits: Within a patient, dominant CDR3 beta clonotypes were shared across sites, though different locations had unique frequent clones.

This clonotype is deemed large. Its antigen remains unidentified. Bulk tumor genomic DNA, 500 to 750 ng per sample, was used as template. Biopsies, several per primary tumor and spaced far apart, were collected during surgery. Undergoing curative surgery were patients whose non-small cell lung cancer was untreated and newly diagnosed. CDR3 of TCR beta was amplified by multiplex PCR that used 32 V and 13 J primers. TCRdb itself ran the multiplex PCR reads through MiXCR, one entry per CDR3 protein. The data show 1,500 to 2,000 distinct CDR3 sequences, 25% to 30% seen once. Trimming removed 6 bases at V and 1 base at J, with 9 bases between. The CDR3 totals 13 residues. Germline V lookup: CDR1 WNHNN, CDR2 SYGVQD (reference sequence).

This chain connects TRBV10-1 to TRBJ1-1; no clear D gene. This sequence originates from a man aged 60 to 75 with non-small cell lung cancer. Input material: lung tumor tissue. The CDR3 protein is CASRARENTEAFF. In DNA, the CDR3 is TGCGCCAGCAGAGCACGGGAGAACACTGAAGCTTTCTTT.